One TCR beta chain is described in this entry. Its target is not known. The PCR contained 60 Vbeta and 13 Jbeta primers. Here immunoSEQ multiplex PCR was the method, and the copy in TCRdb shows in-frame clones only, minus some. The table records some 130,000 clones, around 79% of them present only once. This record belongs to a study of cytomegalovirus exposure and HLA in healthy donors. Study information: Some 85 million unique TCRs, all from HLA-typed donors, were included in an early release of the data.

Study results and limitations: Whilst most TCR sequences proved rare, a subset of public TCRs occurred across many donors. Sequencing likely produced, as an artifact, a cluster of highly shared sequence variants. No immune exposure information besides CMV serostatus was available.

CDR1 SGHNT and CDR2 YYREEE come from the germline V gene (reference sequence). The J segment lost 5 bases and the V segment lost 4 bases, leaving 8 bases of the junction unmatched. The length of the CDR3 is 14 residues. The clonotype originates from a woman aged 25 to 45 in good health and CMV-seropositive. This chain joins TRBV5-4 and TRBJ1-2; 7 nucleotides align to TRBD1. Sequences were obtained from PBMCs. CDR3 nucleotides: TGTGCCAGCAGCGGACCGGGACAGTTATATGGCTACACCTTC. Translating gives CASSGPGQLYGYTF. Full variable domain (outside the CDR3, taken from reference TRBV5-4 and TRBJ1-2): ETGVTQSPTHLIKTRGQQVTLRCSSQSGHNTVSWYQQALGQGPQFIFQYYREEENGRGNFPPRFSGLQFPNYSSELNVNALELDDSALYLCASSGPGQLYGYTFGSGTRLTVV.